This entry is about one T cell receptor (beta chain). Its antigen is unknown. TRB amplification used approximately 250 ng of peripheral blood genomic DNA. The source of the sample is a study of T cell clusters in autoimmune cytopenias. The wider study: The median distinct TRB clonotype count was around 2,400 per sample, from a median approximately 52,000 reads. Study results and caveats: The T cell clusters came from computational analysis alone and lack functional validation. Comparing secondary cytopenia with chronic lymphocytic leukemia showed no cluster-lack signature, apparently masked by lymphoma repertoire.

Multiplex touch-down PCR amplified TRB using TRB-A and TRB-B pools in one tube. TCRdb derives one entry per CDR3 protein from the multiplex PCR reads, leaving out DNA. There are around 12,000 distinct CDR3 sequences in the sample, with 3% held by the top ten. CDR3 length: 14 residues. CDR1 MNHNY and CDR2 SVGAGI come from the germline V gene (reference sequence). Sequencing was carried out using peripheral blood. This sequence joins TRBV6-6 and TRBJ1-1; TCRdb designates TRBD1, a call that cannot be tested without DNA. This sequence originates from a human donor with an autoimmune cytopenia or autoimmune hepatitis (not recorded which). The CDR3 spells CASRSPGLETEAFF.